This T cell receptor beta chain was sequenced during a study of regulatory T cells in long-lasting Graves disease. In the study overall: Antithyroid drugs had been taken under 3 months by newly diagnosed Graves' patients.

The sample's time point: newly diagnosed GD, antithyroid drugs for less than 3 months. From PBMCs, RNA was extracted and then used to make the TCR library. Patients came through an endocrinology department, and that department was in Xi'an, China. Around 10 milliliters of peripheral blood were taken and placed in EDTA tubes. This clonotype has ten or more counts. Investigators prepared the TCR beta libraries by applying iRepertoire HTBI primers and Arm-PCR of CDR3 regions. One entry per CDR3 protein, called by TCRdb with MiXCR from the multiplex PCR reads. The data contain about 240,000 distinct CDR3 sequences, around 20% of them singletons. The TCR originated in a female donor with Graves disease. This material consisted of peripheral blood mononuclear cells (PBMCs), taken at new diagnosis, from a patient treated with antithyroid drugs.

The CDR3 is CASRTSAGRTYEQYF. The CDR3 nucleotides read TGTGCCAGCAGGACGAGTGCGGGAAGGACCTACGAGCAGTACTTC. V usage is TRBV7-3 and J usage is TRBJ2-7; D is possibly TRBD2 (6 bases). The CDR3 sequence is 15 residues long. V lost 6 bases to trimming and J lost 2 bases, with 17 bases between them. CDR1 and CDR2 from the germline V gene are SGHTA and FQGTGA.